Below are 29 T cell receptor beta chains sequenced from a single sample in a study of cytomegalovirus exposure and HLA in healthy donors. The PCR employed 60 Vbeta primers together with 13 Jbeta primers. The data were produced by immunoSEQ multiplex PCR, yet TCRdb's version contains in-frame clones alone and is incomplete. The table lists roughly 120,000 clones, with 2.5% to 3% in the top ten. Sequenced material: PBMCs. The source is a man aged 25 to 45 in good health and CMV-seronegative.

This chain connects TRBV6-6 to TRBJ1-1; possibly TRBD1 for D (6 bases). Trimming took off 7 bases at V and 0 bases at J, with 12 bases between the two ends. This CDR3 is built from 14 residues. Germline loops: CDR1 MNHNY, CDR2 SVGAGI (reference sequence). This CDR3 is CASNTGTVNTEAFF. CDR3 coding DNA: TGTGCCAGCAATACAGGGACGGTGAACACTGAAGCTTTCTTT.

This CDR3 is CASSLGEGSYEQYF. Here the CDR3 DNA reads TGTGCCAGCAGCTTGGGGGAGGGCTCCTACGAGCAGTACTTC. The chain is built from TRBV5-6 and TRBJ2-5; 7 bases are a match to TRBD2. The better agreement between TRBJ2-7 and the DNA end casts doubt on the J call. The CDR3 is made up of 14 amino acids. Germline lookup yields CDR1 SGHDT and CDR2 YYEEEE.

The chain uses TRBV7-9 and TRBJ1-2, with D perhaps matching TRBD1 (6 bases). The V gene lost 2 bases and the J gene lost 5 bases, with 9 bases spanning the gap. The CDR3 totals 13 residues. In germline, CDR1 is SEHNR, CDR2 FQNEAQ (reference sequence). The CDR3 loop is CASSLRTDYGYTF. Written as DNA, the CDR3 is TGTGCCAGCAGCTTACGGACAGATTATGGCTACACCTTC.

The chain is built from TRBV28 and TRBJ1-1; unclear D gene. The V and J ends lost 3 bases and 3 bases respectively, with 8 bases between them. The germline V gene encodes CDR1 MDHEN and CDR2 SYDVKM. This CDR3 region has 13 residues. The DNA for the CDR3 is TGTGCCAGCAGTTTGGACGGGGACACTGAAGCTTTCTTT. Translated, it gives CASSLDGDTEAFF.

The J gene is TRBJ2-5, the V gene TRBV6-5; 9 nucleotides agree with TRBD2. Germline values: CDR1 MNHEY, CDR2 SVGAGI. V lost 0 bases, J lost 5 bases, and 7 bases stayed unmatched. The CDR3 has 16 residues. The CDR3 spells CASSYSLAGAAETQYF. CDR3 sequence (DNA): TGTGCCAGCAGTTACTCGTTAGCGGGAGCGGCGGAGACCCAGTACTTC.

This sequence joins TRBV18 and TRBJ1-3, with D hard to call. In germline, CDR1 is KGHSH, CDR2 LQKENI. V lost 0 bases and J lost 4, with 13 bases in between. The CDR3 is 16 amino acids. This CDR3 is CASSPPIRGLGNTIYF. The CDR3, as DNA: TGTGCCAGCTCACCACCAATCCGGGGTTTAGGAAACACCATATATTTT.

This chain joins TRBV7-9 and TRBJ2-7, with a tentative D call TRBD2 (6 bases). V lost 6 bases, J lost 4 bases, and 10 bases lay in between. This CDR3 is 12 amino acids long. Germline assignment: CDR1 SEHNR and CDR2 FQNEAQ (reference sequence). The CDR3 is CASSPGRYEQYF. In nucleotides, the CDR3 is TGTGCCAGCAGTCCGGGGAGGTACGAGCAGTACTTC. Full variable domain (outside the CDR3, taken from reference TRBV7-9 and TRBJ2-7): DTGVSQNPRHKITKRGQNVTFRCDPISEHNRLYWYRQTLGQGPEFLTYFQNEAQLEKSRLLSDRFSAERPKGSFSTLEIQRTEQGDSAMYLCASSPGRYEQYFGPGTRLTVT.

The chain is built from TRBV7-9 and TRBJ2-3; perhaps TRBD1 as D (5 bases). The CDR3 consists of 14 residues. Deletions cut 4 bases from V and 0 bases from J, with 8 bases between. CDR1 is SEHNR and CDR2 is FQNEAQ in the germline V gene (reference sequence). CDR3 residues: CASSSGFSTDTQYF. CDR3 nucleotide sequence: TGTGCCAGCAGCTCAGGGTTTAGCACAGATACGCAGTATTTT.

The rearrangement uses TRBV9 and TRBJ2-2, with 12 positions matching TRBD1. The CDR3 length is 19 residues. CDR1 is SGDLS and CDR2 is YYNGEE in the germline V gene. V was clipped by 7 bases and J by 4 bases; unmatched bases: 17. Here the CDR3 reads CASENRDRGRMSPTGELFF. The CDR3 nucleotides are TGTGCCAGCGAGAACCGGGACAGGGGGCGGATGAGCCCCACCGGGGAGCTGTTTTTT.

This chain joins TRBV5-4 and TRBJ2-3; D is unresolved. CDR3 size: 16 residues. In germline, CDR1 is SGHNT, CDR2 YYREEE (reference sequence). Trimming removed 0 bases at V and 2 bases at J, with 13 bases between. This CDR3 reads CASSLGAARNTDTQYF. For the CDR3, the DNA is TGTGCCAGCAGCTTGGGCGCAGCTAGAAACACAGATACGCAGTATTTT.

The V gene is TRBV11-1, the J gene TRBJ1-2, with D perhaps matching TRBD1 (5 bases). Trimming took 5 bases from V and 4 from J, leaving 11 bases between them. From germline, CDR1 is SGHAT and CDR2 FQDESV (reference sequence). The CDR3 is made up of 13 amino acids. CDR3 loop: CASSHGTLYGYTF. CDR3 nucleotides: TGTGCCAGCAGCCACGGGACTCTCTATGGCTACACCTTC. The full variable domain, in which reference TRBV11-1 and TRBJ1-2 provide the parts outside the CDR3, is EAEVAQSPRYKITEKSQAVAFWCDPISGHATLYWYRQILGQGPELLVQFQDESVVDDSQLPKDRFSAERLKGVDSTLKIQPAELGDSAMYLCASSHGTLYGYTFGSGTRLTVV.

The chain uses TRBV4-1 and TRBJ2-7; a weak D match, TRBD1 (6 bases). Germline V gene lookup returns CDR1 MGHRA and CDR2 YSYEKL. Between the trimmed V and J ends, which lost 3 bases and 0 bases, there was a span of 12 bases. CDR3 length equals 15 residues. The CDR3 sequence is CASSQGHASSYEQYF. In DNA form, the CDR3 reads TGCGCCAGCAGCCAGGGACACGCGAGCTCCTACGAGCAGTACTTC.

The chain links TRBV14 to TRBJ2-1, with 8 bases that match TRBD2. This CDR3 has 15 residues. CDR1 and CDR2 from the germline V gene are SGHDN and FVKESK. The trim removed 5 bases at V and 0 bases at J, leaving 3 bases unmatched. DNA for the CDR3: TGTGCCAGCAGCACCGGGACTAGCTCCTACAATGAGCAGTTCTTC. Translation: CASSTGTSSYNEQFF.

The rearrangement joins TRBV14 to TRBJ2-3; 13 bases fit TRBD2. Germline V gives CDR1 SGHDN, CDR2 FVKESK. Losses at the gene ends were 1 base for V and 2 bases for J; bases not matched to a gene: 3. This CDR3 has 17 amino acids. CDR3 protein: CASSQGGLAGLTDTQYF. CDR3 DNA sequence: TGTGCCAGCAGCCAAGGGGGACTAGCGGGACTCACAGATACGCAGTATTTT.

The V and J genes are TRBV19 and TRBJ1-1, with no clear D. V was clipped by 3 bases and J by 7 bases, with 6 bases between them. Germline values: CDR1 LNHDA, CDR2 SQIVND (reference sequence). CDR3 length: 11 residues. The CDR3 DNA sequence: TGTGCCAGTAGTATTGGAGGTGAAGCTTTCTTT. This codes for CASSIGGEAFF.

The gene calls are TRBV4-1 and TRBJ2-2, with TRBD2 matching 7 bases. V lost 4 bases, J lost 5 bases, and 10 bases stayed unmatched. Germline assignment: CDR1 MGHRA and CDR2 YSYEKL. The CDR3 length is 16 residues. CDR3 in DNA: TGCGCCAGCAGCCGGTCCCGGGCTAGCGGTACCGGGGAGCTGTTTTTT. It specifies CASSRSRASGTGELFF.

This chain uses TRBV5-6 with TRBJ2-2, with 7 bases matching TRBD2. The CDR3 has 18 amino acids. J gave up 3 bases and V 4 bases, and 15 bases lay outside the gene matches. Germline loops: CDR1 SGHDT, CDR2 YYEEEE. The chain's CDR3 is CASSRGLVGGPHTGELFF. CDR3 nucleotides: TGTGCCAGCAGCAGAGGACTAGTGGGAGGGCCTCACACCGGGGAGCTGTTTTTT.

CDR3 loop: CASSSMTGSYEQYF. CDR3 in DNA: TGTGCCAGCAGCTCGATGACAGGTTCCTACGAGCAGTACTTC. The V call is TRBV6-5, the J call TRBJ2-7; tentatively, D is TRBD1 (6 bases). The CDR3 is 14 residues long. Trimming took off 6 bases at V and 1 base at J, with 13 bases between the two ends. The germline V gene encodes CDR1 MNHEY and CDR2 SVGAGI.

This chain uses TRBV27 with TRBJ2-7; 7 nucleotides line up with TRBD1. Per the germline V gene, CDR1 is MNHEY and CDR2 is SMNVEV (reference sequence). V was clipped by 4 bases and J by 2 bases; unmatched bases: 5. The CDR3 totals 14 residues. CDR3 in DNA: TGTGCCAGCAGTTCCTCGACAGGGACCTACGAGCAGTACTTC. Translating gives CASSSSTGTYEQYF.

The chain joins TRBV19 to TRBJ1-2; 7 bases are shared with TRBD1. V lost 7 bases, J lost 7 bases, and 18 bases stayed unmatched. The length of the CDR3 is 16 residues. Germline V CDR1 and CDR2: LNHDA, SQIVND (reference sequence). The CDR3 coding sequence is TGTGCCAGTACCTCGAGGACAGGTGGTGTGTGGTCTGGCTACACCTTC. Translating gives CASTSRTGGVWSGYTF.

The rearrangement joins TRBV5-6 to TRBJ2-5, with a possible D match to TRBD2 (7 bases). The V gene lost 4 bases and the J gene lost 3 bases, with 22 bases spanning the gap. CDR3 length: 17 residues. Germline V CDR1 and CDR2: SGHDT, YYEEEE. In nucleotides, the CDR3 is TGTGCCAGCAGCCACCTGCGGCGGGGGCACCTCAAAGAGACCCAGTACTTC. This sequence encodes CASSHLRRGHLKETQYF. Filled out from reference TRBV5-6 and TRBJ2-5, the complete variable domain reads DAGVTQSPTHLIKTRGQQVTLRCSPKSGHDTVSWYQQALGQGPQFIFQYYEEEERQRGNFPDRFSGHQFPNYSSELNVNALLLGDSALYLCASSHLRRGHLKETQYFGPGTRLLVL.

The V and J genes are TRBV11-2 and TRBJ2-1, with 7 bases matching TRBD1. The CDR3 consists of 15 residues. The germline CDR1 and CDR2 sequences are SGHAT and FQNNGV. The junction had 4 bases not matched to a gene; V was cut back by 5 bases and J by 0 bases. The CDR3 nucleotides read TGTGCCAGCAGCCGCCGGGACAGCTCCTACAATGAGCAGTTCTTC. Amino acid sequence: CASSRRDSSYNEQFF. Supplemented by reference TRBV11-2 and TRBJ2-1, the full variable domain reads EAGVAQSPRYKIIEKRQSVAFWCNPISGHATLYWYQQILGQGPKLLIQFQNNGVVDDSQLPKDRFSAERLKGVDSTLKIQPAKLEDSAVYLCASSRRDSSYNEQFFGPGTRLTVL.

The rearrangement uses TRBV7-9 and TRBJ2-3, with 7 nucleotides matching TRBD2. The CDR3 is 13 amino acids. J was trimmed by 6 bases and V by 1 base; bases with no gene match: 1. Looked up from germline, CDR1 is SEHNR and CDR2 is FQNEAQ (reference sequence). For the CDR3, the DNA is TGTGCCAGCAGCTTAGTGGGAGGGGATACGCAGTATTTT. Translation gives CASSLVGGDTQYF.

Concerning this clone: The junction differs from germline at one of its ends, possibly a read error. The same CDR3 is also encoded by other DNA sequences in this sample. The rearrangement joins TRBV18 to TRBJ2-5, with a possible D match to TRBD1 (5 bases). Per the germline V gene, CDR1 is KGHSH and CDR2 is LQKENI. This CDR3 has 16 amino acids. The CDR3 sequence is CASSPYIRQYQETQYF. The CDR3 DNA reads TGCGCCAGCTCACCATATATTAGACAGTACCAAGAGACCCAGTACTTC.

CDR3 DNA: TGTGCCAGCAGCTATGGACAACAAAACACTGAAGCTTTCTTT. Residues: CASSYGQQNTEAFF. The V call is TRBV27, the J call TRBJ1-1, with D maybe TRBD1 (5 bases). Germline CDR1 reads MNHEY; CDR2 reads SMNVEV (reference sequence). This CDR3 spans 14 amino acids. V lost 6 bases and J lost 2, with 13 bases in between.

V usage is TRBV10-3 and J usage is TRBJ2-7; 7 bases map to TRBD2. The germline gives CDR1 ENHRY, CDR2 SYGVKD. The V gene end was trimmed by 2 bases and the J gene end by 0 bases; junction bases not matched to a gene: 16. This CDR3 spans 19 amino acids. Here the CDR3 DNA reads TGTGCCATCAGTGAGCCGGGGACGGTAAGAGCTAGCGGCTCCTACGAGCAGTACTTC. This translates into CAISEPGTVRASGSYEQYF.

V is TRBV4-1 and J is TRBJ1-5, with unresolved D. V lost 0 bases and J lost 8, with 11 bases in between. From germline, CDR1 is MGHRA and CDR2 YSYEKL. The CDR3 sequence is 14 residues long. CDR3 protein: CASSQDLGLEPQHF. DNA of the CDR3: TGCGCCAGCAGCCAAGATCTGGGCCTTGAGCCCCAGCATTTT.

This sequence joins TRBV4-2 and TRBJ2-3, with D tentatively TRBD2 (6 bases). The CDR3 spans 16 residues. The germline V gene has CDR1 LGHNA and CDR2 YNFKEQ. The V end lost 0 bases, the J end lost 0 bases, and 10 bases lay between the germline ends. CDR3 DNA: TGTGCCAGCAGCCAAGAGCCTGGGGGGAGCACAGATACGCAGTATTTT. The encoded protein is CASSQEPGGSTDTQYF.

The CDR3 region is CASSNTQGAGGTEAFF. In DNA, the CDR3 is TGTGCCAGTAGTAACACGCAGGGGGCAGGTGGCACTGAAGCTTTCTTT. This sequence joins TRBV19 and TRBJ1-1, with 8 nucleotides matching TRBD1. Germline V gene sequence: CDR1 LNHDA, CDR2 SQIVND (reference sequence). Trimming cost V 4 bases and J 4 bases; bases outside gene matches: 11. The CDR3 length is 16 residues.